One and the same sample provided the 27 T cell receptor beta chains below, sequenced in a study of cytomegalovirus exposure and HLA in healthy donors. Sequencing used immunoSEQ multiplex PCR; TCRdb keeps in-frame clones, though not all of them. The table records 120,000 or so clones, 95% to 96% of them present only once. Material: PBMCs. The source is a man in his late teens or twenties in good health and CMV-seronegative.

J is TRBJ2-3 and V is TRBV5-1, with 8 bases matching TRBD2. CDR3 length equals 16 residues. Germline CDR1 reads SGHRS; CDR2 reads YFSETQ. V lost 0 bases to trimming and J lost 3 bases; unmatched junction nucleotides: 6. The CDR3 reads CASSLELSGSTDTQYF. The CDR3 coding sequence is TGCGCCAGCAGCTTGGAATTAAGCGGGAGTACAGATACGCAGTATTTT. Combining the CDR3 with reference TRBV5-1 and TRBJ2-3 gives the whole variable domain KAGVTQTPRYLIKTRGQQVTLSCSPISGHRSVSWYQQTPGQGLQFLFEYFSETQRNKGNFPGRFSGRQFSNSRSEMNVSTLELGDSALYLCASSLELSGSTDTQYFGPGTRLTVL.

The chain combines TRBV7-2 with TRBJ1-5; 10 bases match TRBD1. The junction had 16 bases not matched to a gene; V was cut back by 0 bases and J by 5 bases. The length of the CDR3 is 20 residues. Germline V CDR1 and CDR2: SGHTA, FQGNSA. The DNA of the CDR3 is TGTGCCAGCAGCTTAGCTACTCGAAAATACGACAGGGGGCCGGATCAGCCCCAGCATTTT. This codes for CASSLATRKYDRGPDQPQHF.

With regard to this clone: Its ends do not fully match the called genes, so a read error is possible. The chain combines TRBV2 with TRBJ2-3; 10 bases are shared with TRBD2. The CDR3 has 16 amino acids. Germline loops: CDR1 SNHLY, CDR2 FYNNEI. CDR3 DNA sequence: TGTGCCAGCAGAGAAGCTAGCGGGAGTCCCTCAGATACGCAGTATTTT. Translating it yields CASREASGSPSDTQYF. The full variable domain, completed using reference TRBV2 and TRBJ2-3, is EPEVTQTPSHQVTQMGQEVILRCVPISNHLYFYWYRQILGQKVEFLVSFYNNEISEKSEIFDDQFSVERPDGSNFTLKIRSTKLEDSAMYFCASREASGSPSDTQYFGPGTRLTVL.

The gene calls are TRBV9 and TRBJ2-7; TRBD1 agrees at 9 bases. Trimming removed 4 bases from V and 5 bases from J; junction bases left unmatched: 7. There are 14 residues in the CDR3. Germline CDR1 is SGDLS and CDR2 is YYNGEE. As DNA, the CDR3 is TGTGCCAGCAGCTCACAGACAGGGGGAAACGAGCAGTACTTC. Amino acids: CASSSQTGGNEQYF.

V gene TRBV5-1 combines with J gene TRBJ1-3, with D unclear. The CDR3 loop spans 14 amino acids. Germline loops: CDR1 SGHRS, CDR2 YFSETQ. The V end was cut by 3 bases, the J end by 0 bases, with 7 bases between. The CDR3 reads CASSSGSSGNTIYF. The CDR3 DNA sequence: TGCGCCAGCAGCTCAGGCAGCTCTGGAAACACCATATATTTT.

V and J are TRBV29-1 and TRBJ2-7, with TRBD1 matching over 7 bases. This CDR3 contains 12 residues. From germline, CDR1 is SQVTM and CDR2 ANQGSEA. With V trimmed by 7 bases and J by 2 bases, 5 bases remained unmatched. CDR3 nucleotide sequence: TGCAGCGGCCGGGACAGTGCCTACGAGCAGTACTTC. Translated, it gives CSGRDSAYEQYF.

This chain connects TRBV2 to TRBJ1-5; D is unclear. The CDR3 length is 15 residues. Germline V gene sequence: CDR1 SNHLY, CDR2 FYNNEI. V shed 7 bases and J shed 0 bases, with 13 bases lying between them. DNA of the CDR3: TGTGCCAGCACCTCGGGAGTTTATAGCAATCAGCCCCAGCATTTT. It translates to CASTSGVYSNQPQHF.

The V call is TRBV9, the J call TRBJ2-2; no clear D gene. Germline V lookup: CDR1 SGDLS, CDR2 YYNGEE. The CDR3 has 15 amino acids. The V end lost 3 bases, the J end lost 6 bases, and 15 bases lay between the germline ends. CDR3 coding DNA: TGTGCCAGCAGCGAGCGCCCTGGATGGGCCGGGGAGCTGTTTTTT. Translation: CASSERPGWAGELFF.

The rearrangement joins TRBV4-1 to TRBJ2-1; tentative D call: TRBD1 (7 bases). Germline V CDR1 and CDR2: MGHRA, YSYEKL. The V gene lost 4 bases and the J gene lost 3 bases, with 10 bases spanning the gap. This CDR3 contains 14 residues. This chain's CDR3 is CASSPRDSYNEQFF. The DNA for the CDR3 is TGCGCCAGCAGCCCGCGGGACAGCTACAATGAGCAGTTCTTC.

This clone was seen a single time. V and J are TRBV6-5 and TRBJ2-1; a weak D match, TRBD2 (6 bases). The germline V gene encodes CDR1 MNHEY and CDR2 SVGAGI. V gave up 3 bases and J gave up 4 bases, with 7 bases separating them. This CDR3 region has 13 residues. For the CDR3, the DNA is TGTGCCAGCAGTTATCGGGAGTACAATGAGCAGTTCTTC. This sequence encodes CASSYREYNEQFF.

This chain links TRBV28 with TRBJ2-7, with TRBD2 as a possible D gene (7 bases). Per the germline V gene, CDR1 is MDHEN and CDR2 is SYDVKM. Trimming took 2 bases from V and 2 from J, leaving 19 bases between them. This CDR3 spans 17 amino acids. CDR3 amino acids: CASSLVRTSPGAYEQYF. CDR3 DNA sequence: TGTGCCAGCAGTTTAGTAAGGACTAGTCCAGGGGCCTACGAGCAGTACTTC.

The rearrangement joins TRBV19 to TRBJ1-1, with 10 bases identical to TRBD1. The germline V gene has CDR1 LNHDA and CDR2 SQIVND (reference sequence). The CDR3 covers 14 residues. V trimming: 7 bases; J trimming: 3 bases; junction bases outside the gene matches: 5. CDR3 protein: CASTVGTGDTEAFF. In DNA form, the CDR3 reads TGTGCCAGTACCGTCGGGACAGGGGACACTGAAGCTTTCTTT.

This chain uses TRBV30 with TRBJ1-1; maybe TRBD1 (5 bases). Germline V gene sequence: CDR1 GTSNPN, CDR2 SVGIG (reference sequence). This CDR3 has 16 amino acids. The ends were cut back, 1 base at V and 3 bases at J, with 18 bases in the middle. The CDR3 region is CAWSGGTGRRDTEAFF. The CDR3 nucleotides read TGTGCCTGGAGTGGGGGGACCGGGCGGAGGGACACTGAAGCTTTCTTT.

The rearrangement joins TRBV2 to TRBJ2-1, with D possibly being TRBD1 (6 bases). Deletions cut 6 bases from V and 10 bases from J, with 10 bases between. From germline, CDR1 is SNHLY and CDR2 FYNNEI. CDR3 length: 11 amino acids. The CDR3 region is CASRLGTEQFF. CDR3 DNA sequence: TGTGCCAGCAGGCTCGGGACAGAGCAGTTCTTC.

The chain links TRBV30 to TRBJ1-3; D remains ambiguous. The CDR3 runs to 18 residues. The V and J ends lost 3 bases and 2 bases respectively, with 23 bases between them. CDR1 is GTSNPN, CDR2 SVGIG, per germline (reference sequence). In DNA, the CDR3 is TGTGCCTGGAGCTCCCCCGCCTACGAGTCAGGCCCTGGAAACACCATATATTTT. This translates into CAWSSPAYESGPGNTIYF. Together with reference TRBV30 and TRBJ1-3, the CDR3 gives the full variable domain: SQTIHQWPATLVQPVGSPLSLECTVEGTSNPNLYWYRQAAGRGLQLLFYSVGIGQISSEVPQNLSASRPQDRQFILSSKKLLLSDSGFYLCAWSSPAYESGPGNTIYFGEGSWLTVV.

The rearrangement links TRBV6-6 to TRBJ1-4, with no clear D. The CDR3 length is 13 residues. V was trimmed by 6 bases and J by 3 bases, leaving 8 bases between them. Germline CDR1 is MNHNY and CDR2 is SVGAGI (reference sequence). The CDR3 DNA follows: TGTGCCAGCAGCTACGCGGCTAATGAAAAACTGTTTTTT. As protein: CASSYAANEKLFF.

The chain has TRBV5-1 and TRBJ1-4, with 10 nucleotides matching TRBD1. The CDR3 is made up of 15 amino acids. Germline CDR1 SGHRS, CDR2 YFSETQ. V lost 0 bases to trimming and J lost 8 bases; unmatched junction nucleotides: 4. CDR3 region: CASSLEGTGDEKLFF. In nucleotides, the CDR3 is TGCGCCAGCAGCTTGGAAGGGACAGGGGACGAAAAACTGTTTTTT. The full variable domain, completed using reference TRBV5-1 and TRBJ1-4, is KAGVTQTPRYLIKTRGQQVTLSCSPISGHRSVSWYQQTPGQGLQFLFEYFSETQRNKGNFPGRFSGRQFSNSRSEMNVSTLELGDSALYLCASSLEGTGDEKLFFGSGTQLSVL.

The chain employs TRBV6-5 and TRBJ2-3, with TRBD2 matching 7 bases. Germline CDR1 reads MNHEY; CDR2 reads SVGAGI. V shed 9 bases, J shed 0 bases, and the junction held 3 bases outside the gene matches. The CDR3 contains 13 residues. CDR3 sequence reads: CASSGHSTDTQYF. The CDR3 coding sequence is TGTGCCAGTAGCGGGCACAGCACAGATACGCAGTATTTT.

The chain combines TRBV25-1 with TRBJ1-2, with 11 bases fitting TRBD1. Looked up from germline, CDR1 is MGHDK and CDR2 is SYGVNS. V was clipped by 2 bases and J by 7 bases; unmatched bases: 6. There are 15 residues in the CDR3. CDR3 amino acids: CASSEAGTGGSGYTF. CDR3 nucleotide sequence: TGTGCCAGCAGTGAAGCCGGGACAGGGGGATCTGGCTACACCTTC.

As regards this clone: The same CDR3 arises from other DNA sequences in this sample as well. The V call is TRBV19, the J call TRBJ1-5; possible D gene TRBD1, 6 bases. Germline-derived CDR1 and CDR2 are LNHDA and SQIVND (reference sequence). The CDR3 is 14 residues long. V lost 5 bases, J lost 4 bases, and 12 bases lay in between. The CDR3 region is CASSVQGGNQPQHF. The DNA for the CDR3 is TGTGCCAGTAGTGTACAGGGTGGAAATCAGCCCCAGCATTTT.

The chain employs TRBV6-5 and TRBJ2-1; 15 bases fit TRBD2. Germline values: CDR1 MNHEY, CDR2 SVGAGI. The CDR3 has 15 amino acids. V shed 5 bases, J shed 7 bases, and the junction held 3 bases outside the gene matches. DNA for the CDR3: TGTGCCAGCAGTAGAGGACTAGCGGGAGGGAATGAGCAGTTCTTC. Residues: CASSRGLAGGNEQFF.

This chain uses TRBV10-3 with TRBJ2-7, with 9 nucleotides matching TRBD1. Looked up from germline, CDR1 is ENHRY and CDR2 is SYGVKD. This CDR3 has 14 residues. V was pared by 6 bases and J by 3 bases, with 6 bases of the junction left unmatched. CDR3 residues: CAIRVPGQGYEQYF. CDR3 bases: TGTGCCATCAGAGTTCCGGGACAGGGCTACGAGCAGTACTTC.

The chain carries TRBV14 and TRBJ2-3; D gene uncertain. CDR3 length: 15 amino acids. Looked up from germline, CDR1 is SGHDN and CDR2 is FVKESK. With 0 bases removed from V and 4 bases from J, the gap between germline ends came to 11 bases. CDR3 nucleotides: TGTGCCAGCAGCCAAGATCTTGGGCGCCCAGATACGCAGTATTTT. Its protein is CASSQDLGRPDTQYF.

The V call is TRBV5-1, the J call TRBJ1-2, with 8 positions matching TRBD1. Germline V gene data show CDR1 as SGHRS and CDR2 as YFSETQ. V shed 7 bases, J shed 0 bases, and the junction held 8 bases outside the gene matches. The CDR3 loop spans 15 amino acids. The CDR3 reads CASAYSDRANYGYTF. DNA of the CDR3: TGCGCCAGCGCTTATTCGGACAGGGCTAACTATGGCTACACCTTC. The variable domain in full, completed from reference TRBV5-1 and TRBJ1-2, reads KAGVTQTPRYLIKTRGQQVTLSCSPISGHRSVSWYQQTPGQGLQFLFEYFSETQRNKGNFPGRFSGRQFSNSRSEMNVSTLELGDSALYLCASAYSDRANYGYTFGSGTRLTVV.

Here the CDR3 DNA reads TGTGCCAGCAGACGGACTAGCGGAGCCCTTTACGAGCAGTACTTC. It is translated as CASRRTSGALYEQYF. The chain uses TRBV28 and TRBJ2-7; TRBD2 aligns across 10 bases. Germline V CDR1 and CDR2: MDHEN, SYDVKM. This CDR3 is 15 amino acids long. V lost 6 bases to trimming and J lost 4 bases; unmatched junction nucleotides: 9.

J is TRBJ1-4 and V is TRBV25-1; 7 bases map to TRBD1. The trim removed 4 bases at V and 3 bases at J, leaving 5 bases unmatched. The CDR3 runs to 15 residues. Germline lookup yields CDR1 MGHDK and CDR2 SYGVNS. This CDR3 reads CASSGRQGPNEKLFF. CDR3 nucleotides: TGTGCCAGCAGTGGACGACAGGGTCCTAATGAAAAACTGTTTTTT.

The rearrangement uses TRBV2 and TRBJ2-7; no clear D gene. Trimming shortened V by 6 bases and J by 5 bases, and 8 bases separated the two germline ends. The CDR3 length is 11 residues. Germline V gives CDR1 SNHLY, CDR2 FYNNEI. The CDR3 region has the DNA TGTGCCAGCAGCGCTACTAACGAGCAGTACTTC. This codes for CASSATNEQYF.